This T cell receptor (beta chain) was documented in a study of identical twins. The CDR3 spans 14 residues. Germline values: CDR1 DFQATT, CDR2 SNEGSKA (reference sequence). Trimming left V 2 bases short and J 2 bases short, with 13 bases between. TCRdb reprocessed the 5' RACE reads with MiXCR, giving one entry per CDR3 protein. The sample holds approximately 500,000 distinct CDR3 sequences, less than 25% seen once. Worth noting for this clonotype: The antigen is undetermined.

Points from the study as a whole: Interpretation of the results relied on cross-sectional statistical analysis and not on following the same donors.

The same sample was also studied in work on T cells expressing NK-cell markers.

The TCR originated in a woman in her late teens or twenties in good health. The sequenced sample was CD4+ T cells sorted from blood. V is TRBV20-1 and J is TRBJ2-7; the D gene is possibly TRBD2 (6 bases). In DNA, the CDR3 is TGCAGTGCTAGATTTGCTAGCGCCACCTACGAGCAGTACTTC. Amino acid sequence: CSARFASATYEQYF.